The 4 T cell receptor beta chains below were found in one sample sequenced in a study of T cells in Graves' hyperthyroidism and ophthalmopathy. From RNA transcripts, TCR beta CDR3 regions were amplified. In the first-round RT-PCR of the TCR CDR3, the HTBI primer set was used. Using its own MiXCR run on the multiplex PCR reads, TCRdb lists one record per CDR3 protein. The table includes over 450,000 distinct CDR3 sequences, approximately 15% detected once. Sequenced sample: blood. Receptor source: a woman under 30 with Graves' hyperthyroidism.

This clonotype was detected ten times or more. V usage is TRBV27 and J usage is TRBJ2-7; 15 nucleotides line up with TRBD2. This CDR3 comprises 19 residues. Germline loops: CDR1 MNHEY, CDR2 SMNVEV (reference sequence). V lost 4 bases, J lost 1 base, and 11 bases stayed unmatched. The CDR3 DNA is TGTGCCAGCAGTTCCCGGACTAGCGGGAGGGCCTTGTTGTCCTACGAGCAGTACTTC. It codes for CASSSRTSGRALLSYEQYF.

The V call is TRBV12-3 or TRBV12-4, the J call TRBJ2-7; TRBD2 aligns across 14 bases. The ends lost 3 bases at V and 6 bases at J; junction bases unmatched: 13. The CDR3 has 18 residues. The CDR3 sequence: CASSFRPGLAGANGEQYF. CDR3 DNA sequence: TGTGCCAGCAGTTTTAGGCCGGGACTAGCGGGAGCCAATGGCGAGCAGTACTTC.

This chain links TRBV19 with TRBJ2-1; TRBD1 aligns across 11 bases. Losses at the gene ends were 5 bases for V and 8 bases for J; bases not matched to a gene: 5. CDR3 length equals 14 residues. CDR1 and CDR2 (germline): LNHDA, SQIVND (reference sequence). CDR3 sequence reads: CASSVRTGGDEQFF. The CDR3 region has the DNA TGTGCCAGTAGTGTCCGGACAGGGGGCGATGAGCAGTTCTTC.

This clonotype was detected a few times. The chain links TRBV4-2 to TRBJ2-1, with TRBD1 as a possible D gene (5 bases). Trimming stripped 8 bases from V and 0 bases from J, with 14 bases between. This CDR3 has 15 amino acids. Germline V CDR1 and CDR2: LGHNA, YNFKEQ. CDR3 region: CASATSGYSYNEQFF. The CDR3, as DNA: TGTGCCAGCGCCACGTCAGGGTACTCCTACAATGAGCAGTTCTTC.